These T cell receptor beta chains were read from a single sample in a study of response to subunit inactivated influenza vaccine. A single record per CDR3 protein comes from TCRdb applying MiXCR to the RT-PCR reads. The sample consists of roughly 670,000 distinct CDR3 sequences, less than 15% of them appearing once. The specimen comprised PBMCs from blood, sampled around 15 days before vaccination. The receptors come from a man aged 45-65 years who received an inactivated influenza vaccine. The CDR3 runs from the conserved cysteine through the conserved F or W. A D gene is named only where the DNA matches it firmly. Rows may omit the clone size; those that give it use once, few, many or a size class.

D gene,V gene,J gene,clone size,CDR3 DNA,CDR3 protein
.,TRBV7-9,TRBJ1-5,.,TGTGCCAGCAGCTTTGAGTATAGCAATCAGCCCCAGCATTTT,CASSFEYSNQPQHF
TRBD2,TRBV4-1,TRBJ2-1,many,TGCGCCAGCAGCCAAGCCCTTAGCGGGGGGCCATACAATGAGCAGTTCTTC,CASSQALSGGPYNEQFF
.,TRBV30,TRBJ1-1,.,TGTGCCTGGATTACGGGGGGGGGAAGCACTGAAGCTTTCTTT,CAWITGGGSTEAFF
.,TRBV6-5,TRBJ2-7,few,TGTGCCAGCAGTTACTCCCGGGGTGGAAACGAGCAGTACTTC,CASSYSRGGNEQYF
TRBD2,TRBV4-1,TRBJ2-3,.,TGCGCCAGCAGCCAAGTCCTAGCGGGGGACCTCACAGATACGCAGTATTTT,CASSQVLAGDLTDTQYF
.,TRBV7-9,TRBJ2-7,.,TGTGCCAGCAGCTTAGGGAACGGGTGGGACGAGCAGTACTTC,CASSLGNGWDEQYF
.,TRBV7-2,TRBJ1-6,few,TGTGCCAGCACGATACGGGTCTCTAATTCACCCCTCCACTTT,CASTIRVSNSPLHF
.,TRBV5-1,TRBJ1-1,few,TGCGCCAGCAGCTTGAACAGTTTGAACACTGAAGCTTTCTTT,CASSLNSLNTEAFF
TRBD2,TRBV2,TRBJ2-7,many,TGTGCCAGCAGTGAGTCGGTAGCGGGGTCCTACGAGCAGTACTTC,CASSESVAGSYEQYF
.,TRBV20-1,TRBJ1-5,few,TGCAGTGCTAGAGATGCCCCCGCAGTGAGGGCGCAGCCCCAGCATTTT,CSARDAPAVRAQPQHF
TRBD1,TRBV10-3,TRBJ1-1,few,TGTGCCATCAGTGGTACAGGGGTTGGCGCCACTGAAGCTTTCTTT,CAISGTGVGATEAFF
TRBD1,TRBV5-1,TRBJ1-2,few,TGCGCCAGCAGCTACCAGGACAGGGGTGGCTACACCTTC,CASSYQDRGGYTF
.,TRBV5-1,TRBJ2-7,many,TGTGCCAGCAGTTCTTCCGGCTCCTACGAGCAGTACTTC,CASSSSGSYEQYF
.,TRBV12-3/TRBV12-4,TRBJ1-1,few,TGTGCCAGCTTGTCGTTGAGAATGAACACTGAAGCTTTCTTT,CASLSLRMNTEAFF
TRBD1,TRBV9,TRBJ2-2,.,TGTGCCAGCAGCGCTAGAGGGGACAGAAACACCGGGGAGCTGTTTTTT,CASSARGDRNTGELFF
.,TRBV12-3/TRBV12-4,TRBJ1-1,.,TGTGCCAGCAGCCCAACGATCAACACTGAAGCTTTCTTT,CASSPTINTEAFF
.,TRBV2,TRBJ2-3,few,TGTGCCAGCAGTCGACTATCTAGTGGGGCGCAGTATTTT,CASSRLSSGAQYF
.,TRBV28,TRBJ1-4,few,TGTGCCAGCAGTTTGGCGAAAACTAATGAAAAACTGTTTTTT,CASSLAKTNEKLFF
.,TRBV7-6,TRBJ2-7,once,TGTGCCAGCAGCCCGGTACAGGGCCCCTACGAGCAGTACTTC,CASSPVQGPYEQYF
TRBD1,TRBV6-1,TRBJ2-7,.,TGTGCCAGTTTCGACAGGGGAATGGACGAGCAGTACTTC,CASFDRGMDEQYF
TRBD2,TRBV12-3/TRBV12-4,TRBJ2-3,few,TGTGCCAGCAGTTGGAGGCGGAGCGGGAGGGACACAGATACGCAGTATTTT,CASSWRRSGRDTDTQYF
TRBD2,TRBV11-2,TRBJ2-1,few,TGTGCCAGCAGCTTGTTCCCCCGACCTCGGACTAGCGGGGGTAATGAGCAGTTCTTC,CASSLFPRPRTSGGNEQFF
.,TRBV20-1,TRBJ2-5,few,TGCAGTGCTAGAGGGGCGACCGGAGAGACCCAGTACTTC,CSARGATGETQYF
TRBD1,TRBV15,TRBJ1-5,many,TGTGCCACCAGCGGAAGACAGGGGGGCGGTCAGCCCCAGCATTTT,CATSGRQGGGQPQHF
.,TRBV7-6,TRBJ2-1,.,TGTGCCAGCAGCTTAGCGAGAGGGGCGGGTGGCTCCTACAATGAGCAGTTCTTC,CASSLARGAGGSYNEQFF
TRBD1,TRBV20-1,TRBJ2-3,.,TGCAGTGCATTGCGTCGGGACAGCAGCACAGATACGCAGTATTTT,CSALRRDSSTDTQYF
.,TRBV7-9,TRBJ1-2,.,TGTGCCAGCAGCTTTGCGGGGTTCTATGGCTACACCTTC,CASSFAGFYGYTF
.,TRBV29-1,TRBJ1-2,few,TGCAGCGTTGAAGACGACAGCAACTATGGCTACACCTTC,CSVEDDSNYGYTF
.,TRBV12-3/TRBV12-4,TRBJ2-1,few,TGTGCCAGCAGTTTAGTTTCAGTCGCAAGACACAAGGGCAATGAGCAGTTCTTC,CASSLVSVARHKGNEQFF
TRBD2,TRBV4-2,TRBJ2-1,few,TGTGCCAGCAGCCAATCCGGGAGCGGGGGGGTTAACAATGAGCAGTTCTTC,CASSQSGSGGVNNEQFF
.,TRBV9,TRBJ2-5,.,TGTGCCAGCAGCTCAAGCTCTGGGGGCCAAGAGACCCAGTACTTC,CASSSSSGGQETQYF
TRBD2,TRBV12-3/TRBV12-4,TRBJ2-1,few,TGTGCCAGCAGTTTCGGGGGAGGGCCGGTGAATGAGCAGTTCTTC,CASSFGGGPVNEQFF
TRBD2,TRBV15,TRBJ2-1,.,TGTGCCACCAGCAGACCTACCAGCGGGAGAACTCGGTGGGAGCAGTTCTTC,CATSRPTSGRTRWEQFF
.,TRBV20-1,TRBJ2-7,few,TGCAGTATCCAGGGTGAAGGCCCCTACGAGCAGTACTTC,CSIQGEGPYEQYF
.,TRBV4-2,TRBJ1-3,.,TGTGCCAGCAGCCAAGCGGACTCTGGAAACACCATATATTTT,CASSQADSGNTIYF
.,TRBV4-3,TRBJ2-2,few,TGCGCCAGCAGCCAAGGTAGTTCCCGCCAGAACACCGGGGAGCTGTTTTTT,CASSQGSSRQNTGELFF
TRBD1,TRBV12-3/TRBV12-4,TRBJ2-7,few,TGTGCCAGCAGCCAGGACAGGGGAGTGATCTACGAGCAGTACTTC,CASSQDRGVIYEQYF
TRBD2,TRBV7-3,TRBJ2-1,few,TGTGCCAGCAGCTCGGGACTAGCGGAAGACAATGAGCAGTTCTTC,CASSSGLAEDNEQFF
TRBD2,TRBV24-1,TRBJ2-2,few,TGTGCCACCAGTCAGGGACTACTCACCGGGGAGCTGTTTTTT,CATSQGLLTGELFF
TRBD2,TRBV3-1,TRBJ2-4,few,TGTGCCAGCAGCCAAGAGTCATTAGCGGGTCTAGCCAAAAACATTCAGTACTTC,CASSQESLAGLAKNIQYF
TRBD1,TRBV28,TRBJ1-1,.,TGTGCCAGCAGTTCATACCTACAGGGGACTGAAGCTTTCTTT,CASSSYLQGTEAFF
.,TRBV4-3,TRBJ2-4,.,TGCGCCAGCAGCCAAGATTTCTGGCGGGCCAAAAACATTCAGTACTTC,CASSQDFWRAKNIQYF
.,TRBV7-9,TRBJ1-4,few,TGTGCCAGCAGCTTCGAAAGGGAAAAACTGTTTTTT,CASSFEREKLFF
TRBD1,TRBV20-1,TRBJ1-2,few,TGCAGTGCTAGGATGGGACAGGGAGACTATGGCTACACCTTC,CSARMGQGDYGYTF
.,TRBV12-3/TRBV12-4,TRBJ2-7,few,TGTGCCAGCAGTTTAGACCCGCGGAGGGCGCGCGAGCAGTACTTC,CASSLDPRRAREQYF
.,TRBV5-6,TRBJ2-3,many,TGTGCCAGCAGCTTGGCAGGGGTCCACACAGATACGCAGTATTTT,CASSLAGVHTDTQYF
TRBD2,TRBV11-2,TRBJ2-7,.,TGTGCCAGCAGCTTAGGACGAGCGGGGGTCTACGAGCAGTACTTC,CASSLGRAGVYEQYF
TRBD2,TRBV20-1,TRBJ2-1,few,TGCAGTGCTAATTCCGCAGGACTAGCGGTCACGGATGAGCAGTTCTTC,CSANSAGLAVTDEQFF
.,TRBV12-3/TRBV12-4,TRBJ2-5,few,TGTGCCAGCAGGGTTGGGACGAAGACCCAGTACTTC,CASRVGTKTQYF
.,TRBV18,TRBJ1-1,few,TGTGCCAGCTCACCTCGTCGGGGGGGCGAAGAAGCTTTCTTT,CASSPRRGGEEAFF